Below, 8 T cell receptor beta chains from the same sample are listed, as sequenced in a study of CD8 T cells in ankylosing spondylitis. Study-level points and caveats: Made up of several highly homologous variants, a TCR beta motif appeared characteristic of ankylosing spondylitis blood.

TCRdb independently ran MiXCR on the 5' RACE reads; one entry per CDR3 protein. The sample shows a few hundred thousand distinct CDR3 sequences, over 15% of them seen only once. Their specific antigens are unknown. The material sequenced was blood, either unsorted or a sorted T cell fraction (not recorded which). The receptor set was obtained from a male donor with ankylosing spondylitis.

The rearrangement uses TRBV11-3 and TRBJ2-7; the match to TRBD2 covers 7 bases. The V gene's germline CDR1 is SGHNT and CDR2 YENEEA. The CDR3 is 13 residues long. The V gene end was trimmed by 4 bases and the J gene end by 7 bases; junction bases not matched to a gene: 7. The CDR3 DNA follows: TGTGCCAGCAGCTCCGCACGGGGGGAGGAGCAGTACTTC. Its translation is CASSSARGEEQYF.

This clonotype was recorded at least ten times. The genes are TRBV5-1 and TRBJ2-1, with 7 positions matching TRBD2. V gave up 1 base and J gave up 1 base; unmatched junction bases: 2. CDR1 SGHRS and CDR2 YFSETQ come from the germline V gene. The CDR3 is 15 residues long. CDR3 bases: TGCGCCAGCAGCTTGCTAGCGGAGTCCTACAATGAGCAGTTCTTC. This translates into CASSLLAESYNEQFF.

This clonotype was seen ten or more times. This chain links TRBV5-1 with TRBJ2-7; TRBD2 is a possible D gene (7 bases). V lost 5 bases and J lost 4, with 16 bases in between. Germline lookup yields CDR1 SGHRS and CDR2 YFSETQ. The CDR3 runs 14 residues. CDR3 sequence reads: CASRPAGASYEQYF. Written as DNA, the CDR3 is TGCGCCAGCAGACCGGCGGGGGCGTCTTACGAGCAGTACTTC.

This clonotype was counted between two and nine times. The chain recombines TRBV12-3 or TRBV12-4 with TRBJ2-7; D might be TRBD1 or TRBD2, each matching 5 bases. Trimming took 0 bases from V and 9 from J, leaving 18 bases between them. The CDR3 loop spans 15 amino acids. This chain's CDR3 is CASSLAIGHVSGQYF. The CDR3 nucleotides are TGTGCCAGCAGTTTAGCGATTGGACACGTAAGCGGGCAGTACTTC.

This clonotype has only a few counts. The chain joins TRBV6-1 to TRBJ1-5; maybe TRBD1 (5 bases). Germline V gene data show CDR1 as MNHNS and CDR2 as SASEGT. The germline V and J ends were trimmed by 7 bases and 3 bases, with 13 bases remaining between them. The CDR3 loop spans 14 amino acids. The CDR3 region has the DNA TGTGCCAGCAAGGTCACAGGAAACAATCAGCCCCAGCATTTT. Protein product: CASKVTGNNQPQHF.

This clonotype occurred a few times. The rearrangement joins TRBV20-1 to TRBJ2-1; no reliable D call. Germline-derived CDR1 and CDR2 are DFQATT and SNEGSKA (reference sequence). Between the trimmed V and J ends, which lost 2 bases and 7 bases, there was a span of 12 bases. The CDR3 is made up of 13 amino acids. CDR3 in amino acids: CSARRYPMNEQFF. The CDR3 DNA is TGCAGTGCTAGACGGTACCCGATGAATGAGCAGTTCTTC.

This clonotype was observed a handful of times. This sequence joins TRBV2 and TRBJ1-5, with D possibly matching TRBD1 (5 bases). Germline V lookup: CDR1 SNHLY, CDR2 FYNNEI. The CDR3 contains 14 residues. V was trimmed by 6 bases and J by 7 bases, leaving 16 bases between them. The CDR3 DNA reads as TGTGCCAGCAGGGACAATTGGCTGGCCCAGCCCCAGCATTTT. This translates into CASRDNWLAQPQHF.

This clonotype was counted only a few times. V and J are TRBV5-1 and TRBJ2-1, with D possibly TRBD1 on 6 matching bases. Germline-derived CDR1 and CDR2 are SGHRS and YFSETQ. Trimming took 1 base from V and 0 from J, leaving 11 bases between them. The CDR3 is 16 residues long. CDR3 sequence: CASSLTTGHSYNEQFF. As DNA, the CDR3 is TGCGCCAGCAGCTTGACGACAGGACACTCCTACAATGAGCAGTTCTTC.